This paragraph covers one T cell receptor beta chain sequence. Germline-derived CDR1 and CDR2 are MNHNS and SASEGT. V was clipped by 8 bases and J by 3 bases; unmatched bases: 9. This CDR3 has 15 residues. Data came from immunoSEQ multiplex PCR; TCRdb stores just in-frame clones and leaves some out. Among about 51,000 clones listed, around 93% were seen once. The sample belongs to a study of T cell changes during pregnancy in multiple sclerosis. The chain links TRBV6-1 to TRBJ2-2; TRBD2 agrees at 7 bases. The sample was peripheral blood, taken in the second trimester of pregnancy. This TCR was recovered from a female donor with multiple sclerosis, enrolled in a pregnancy study. The CDR3, as DNA: TGTGCCAGCGGGGAGGGTTCGTTTGACACCGGGGAGCTGTTTTTT. Translated, it gives CASGEGSFDTGELFF.